This T cell receptor (beta chain) emerged from a study of blood T cells in healthy people across ages. Regarding the study as a whole: The authors considered diversity estimates from one million T cells to be underestimates. As age increased, TCR beta diversity per million T cells fell in a roughly linear fashion.

The CDR3 consists of 16 residues. From germline, CDR1 is MDHEN and CDR2 SYDVKM. V lost 6 bases and J 2 bases, leaving 18 bases between the germline ends. As regards this clonotype: Its antigen is not known.

A second PCR, run for about 6 to 11 cycles, used a sample-barcoded 5' primer plus a J-beta primer mix. TCRdb independently ran MiXCR on the 5' RACE reads; one entry per CDR3 protein. The sample shows over a million distinct CDR3 sequences, around 40% of them seen only once. The chain recombines TRBV28 with TRBJ2-3, with D possibly TRBD1 on 6 matching bases. The sample comprised blood. The origin of this receptor is a woman aged 18-30 years in good health. CDR3 bases: TGTGCCAGCAGCCCTCAACAGGGTTCGGACACAGATACGCAGTATTTT. Protein: CASSPQQGSDTDTQYF. Using reference TRBV28 and TRBJ2-3 for the parts outside the CDR3, the full variable domain is DVKVTQSSRYLVKRTGEKVFLECVQDMDHENMFWYRQDPGLGLRLIYFSYDVKMKEKGDIPEGYSVSREKKERFSLILESASTNQTSMYLCASSPQQGSDTDTQYFGPGTRLTVL.